These 19 T cell receptor beta chains originate from one sample sequenced in a study of siplizumab effects on memory and regulatory T cells. Generated by immunoSEQ multiplex PCR, the TCRdb table keeps only in-frame clones and is missing some. This sample yields approximately 100,000 clones, of which approximately 91% are seen a single time; about 2.6% belongs to the top ten. The sample was CD4+ T cells sorted from blood. The receptors come from a human donor in good health. Some clones in this sample may be carry-over from other donors' samples.

This chain uses TRBV4-1 with TRBJ2-1; possibly TRBD2 for D (6 bases). Germline values: CDR1 MGHRA, CDR2 YSYEKL. The CDR3 consists of 16 residues. Trimming took 0 bases from V and 7 from J, leaving 16 bases between them. Written as DNA, the CDR3 is TGCGCCAGCAGCCAAGAGGCTTTCGAAGGGAGGAATGAGCAGTTCTTC. It codes for CASSQEAFEGRNEQFF.

The rearrangement uses TRBV18 and TRBJ2-1, with TRBD2 matching over 7 bases. The V and J ends lost 1 base and 5 bases, in that order; junction bases with no gene match: 14. Germline loops: CDR1 KGHSH, CDR2 LQKENI. There are 18 residues in the CDR3. In nucleotides, the CDR3 is TGTGCCAGCTCACCACAAAGACTAGGGCCTAGCGGAAACAATGAGCAGTTCTTC. Its translation is CASSPQRLGPSGNNEQFF.

V gene TRBV15 combines with J gene TRBJ2-5; D might be TRBD2 (6 bases). Trimming pared 2 bases from V and 2 bases from J, leaving 12 bases between. This CDR3 is 15 amino acids long. CDR1 and CDR2 from the germline V gene are LNHNV and YYDKDF (reference sequence). CDR3 coding DNA: TGTGCCACCAGCAGAAGCAGCGGGCTACAAGAGACCCAGTACTTC. Its protein is CATSRSSGLQETQYF. The entire variable domain, with the rest obtained from reference TRBV15 and TRBJ2-5, is as follows: DAMVIQNPRYQVTQFGKPVTLSCSQTLNHNVMYWYQQKSSQAPKLLFHYYDKDFNNEADTPDNFQSRRPNTSFCFLDIRSPGLGDTAMYLCATSRSSGLQETQYFGPGTRLLVL.

The chain links TRBV5-1 to TRBJ2-7, with D possibly TRBD2 on 6 matching bases. This CDR3 is 15 amino acids long. V lost 4 bases to trimming and J lost 2 bases, with 16 bases between them. Germline loops: CDR1 SGHRS, CDR2 YFSETQ. CDR3 nucleotides: TGCGCCAGCAGCCCACAAAGCGGGCATACCTACGAGCAGTACTTC. Translated: CASSPQSGHTYEQYF.

This clone has just one count. The chain is built from TRBV7-9 and TRBJ2-7; D perhaps matches TRBD2 (5 bases). This CDR3 is 13 amino acids long. With 4 bases removed from V and 7 bases from J, the gap between germline ends came to 14 bases. Germline V gene data show CDR1 as SEHNR and CDR2 as FQNEAQ (reference sequence). DNA of the CDR3: TGTGCCAGCAGCTGGACTTCCGCCTGGGAGCAGTACTTC. Its translation: CASSWTSAWEQYF.

This sequence joins TRBV9 and TRBJ2-1, with D perhaps assigned TRBD1 or TRBD2 (5 bases each). Germline CDR1 reads SGDLS; CDR2 reads YYNGEE. The V and J ends lost 0 bases and 7 bases respectively, with 14 bases between them. The CDR3 contains 15 residues. The CDR3 coding sequence is TGTGCCAGCAGCGTAGCCGGGATCAAGGGGAATGAGCAGTTCTTC. This gives the protein CASSVAGIKGNEQFF.

V is TRBV9 and J is TRBJ1-3, with TRBD1 matching 12 bases. The CDR3 is 15 amino acids. CDR1 is SGDLS, CDR2 YYNGEE, per germline. V lost 3 bases, J lost 8 bases, and 6 bases stayed unmatched. CDR3 nucleotide sequence: TGTGCCAGCAGCGCAGAGGGACAGGGGGCCGACACCATATATTTT. Translating gives CASSAEGQGADTIYF.

The chain couples TRBV6-5 to TRBJ1-5; D unresolved. The V and J ends lost 6 bases and 0 bases respectively, with 12 bases between them. CDR1 and CDR2 from the germline V gene are MNHEY and SVGAGI. CDR3 length: 15 residues. The CDR3, as DNA: TGTGCCAGCAGAGGATTACAGTTTAGCAATCAGCCCCAGCATTTT. Protein: CASRGLQFSNQPQHF.

V and J are TRBV9 and TRBJ2-2, with D perhaps matching TRBD2 (5 bases). CDR1 and CDR2 from the germline V gene are SGDLS and YYNGEE. The CDR3 sequence is 15 residues long. The V gene lost 0 bases and the J gene lost 5 bases, with 11 bases spanning the gap. CDR3 nucleotide sequence: TGTGCCAGCAGCGTAGGCTCCGGCGGGACCGGGGAGCTGTTTTTT. This gives the protein CASSVGSGGTGELFF.

The V gene is TRBV6-6, the J gene TRBJ2-5; 9 nucleotides align to TRBD2. Trimming took 6 bases from V and 1 from J; bases not matched to a gene: 9. The CDR3 has 16 residues. Germline CDR1 is MNHNY and CDR2 is SVGAGI (reference sequence). The CDR3 DNA reads TGTGCCAGCAGCATTAGACTAGCGGCAATCCAAGAGACCCAGTACTTC. This gives the protein CASSIRLAAIQETQYF.

V is TRBV2 and J is TRBJ1-5, with D tentatively TRBD1 (6 bases). The CDR3 consists of 14 residues. V lost 7 bases and J lost 1, with 11 bases in between. Looked up from germline, CDR1 is SNHLY and CDR2 is FYNNEI. This chain's CDR3 is CASTYRVSNQPQHF. DNA for the CDR3: TGTGCCAGCACCTACAGGGTGAGCAATCAGCCCCAGCATTTT.

This clone showed up just a few times. This chain joins TRBV2 and TRBJ1-5; a possible D gene is TRBD1 (6 bases). Germline CDR1 SNHLY, CDR2 FYNNEI. The CDR3 has 15 residues. V was clipped by 6 bases and J by 4 bases, with 16 bases between them. CDR3 residues: CASSRTGSGNQPQHF. CDR3 nucleotide sequence: TGTGCCAGCAGCCGAACAGGGTCCGGGAATCAGCCCCAGCATTTT.

The gene calls are TRBV11-2 and TRBJ2-5; 10 bases match TRBD2. Trimming at V came to 5 bases and at J to 5 bases, leaving 2 bases not matched to a gene. CDR1 and CDR2 from the germline V gene are SGHAT and FQNNGV. The CDR3 sequence is 13 residues long. The CDR3 DNA reads as TGTGCCAGCAGCCCGGGACTAGCGGAGACCCAGTACTTC. Translated: CASSPGLAETQYF.

This clone was seen only once. This chain uses TRBV27 with TRBJ2-5, with a weak D call TRBD2 (5 bases). Trimming pared 3 bases from V and 4 bases from J, leaving 12 bases between. This CDR3 comprises 14 residues. CDR1 MNHEY and CDR2 SMNVEV come from the germline V gene (reference sequence). The CDR3 sequence is CASSFSGRRETQYF. The CDR3 DNA reads TGTGCCAGCAGTTTTTCGGGAAGGAGAGAGACCCAGTACTTC.

V is TRBV6-4 and J is TRBJ2-3; D gene unclear. CDR1 and CDR2 (germline): MRHNA, SNTAGT. Trimming pared 5 bases from V and 2 bases from J, leaving 11 bases between. This CDR3 spans 14 amino acids. The CDR3 spells CASSSEADTDTQYF. Written as DNA, the CDR3 is TGTGCCAGCAGTAGTGAGGCCGACACAGATACGCAGTATTTT.

This chain links TRBV6-5 with TRBJ1-1; D not resolved. This CDR3 is 15 amino acids long. From germline, CDR1 is MNHEY and CDR2 SVGAGI. Trimming shortened V by 7 bases and J by 5 bases, and 20 bases separated the two germline ends. This chain's CDR3 is CASTDNSRLWTEAFF. CDR3 DNA sequence: TGTGCCAGCACCGACAACTCGCGGCTATGGACTGAAGCTTTCTTT.

V is TRBV7-9 and J is TRBJ2-7, with D perhaps TRBD1 (5 bases). Trimming stripped 0 bases from V and 7 bases from J, with 16 bases between. CDR3 length: 15 amino acids. Germline lookup yields CDR1 SEHNR and CDR2 FQNEAQ (reference sequence). The CDR3 coding sequence is TGTGCCAGCAGCTTAGCTCCCCTGGCAGGGAATGAGCAGTACTTC. This gives the protein CASSLAPLAGNEQYF.

The J gene is TRBJ1-1, the V gene TRBV7-9; the match to TRBD1 covers 7 bases. The J segment lost 4 bases and the V segment lost 6 bases, leaving 11 bases of the junction unmatched. This CDR3 region has 15 residues. Germline CDR1 reads SEHNR; CDR2 reads FQNEAQ (reference sequence). The CDR3 bases are TGTGCCAGCAGACGTACAGGGGATCGGTCCACTGAAGCTTTCTTT. Translation gives CASRRTGDRSTEAFF.

Turning to this clone: At one boundary the junction diverges from the germline segment, which might be a read error. V is TRBV7-7 and J is TRBJ2-2, with 9 bases aligning to TRBD2. This CDR3 is built from 16 residues. CDR1 is SSHAT, CDR2 FNYEAQ, per germline (reference sequence). The DNA of the CDR3 is TGTGCTAGCAGCCGAAATAGCGGGAGCGACACCGGGGAGCTGTTTTTT. Its protein product is CASSRNSGSDTGELFF.